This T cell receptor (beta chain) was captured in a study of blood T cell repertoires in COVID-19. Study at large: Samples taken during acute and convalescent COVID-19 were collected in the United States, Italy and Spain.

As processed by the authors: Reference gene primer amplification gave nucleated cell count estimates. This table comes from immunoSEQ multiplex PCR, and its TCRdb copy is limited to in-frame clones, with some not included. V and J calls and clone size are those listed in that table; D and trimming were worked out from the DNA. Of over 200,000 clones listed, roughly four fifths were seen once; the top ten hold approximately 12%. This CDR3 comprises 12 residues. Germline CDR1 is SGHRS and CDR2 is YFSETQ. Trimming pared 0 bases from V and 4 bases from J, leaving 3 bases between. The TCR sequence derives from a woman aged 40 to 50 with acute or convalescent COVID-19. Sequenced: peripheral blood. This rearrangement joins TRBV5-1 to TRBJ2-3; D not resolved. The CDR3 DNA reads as TGCGCCAGCAGCTTGGCCGCAGATACGCAGTATTTT. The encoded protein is CASSLAADTQYF.